The rows below give T cell receptor beta chains drawn from one sample of a study of OX40 agonist ivuxolimab in advanced cancers. Some clones are missing from TCRdb's copy, which holds only in-frame ones; the method was immunoSEQ multiplex PCR. Of 90,000 to 150,000 clones detected, approximately 92% appear once; the ten largest clones hold around 0.55%. The sequences come from CD4+ or CD8+ T cells sorted from blood, collected in a trial of the OX40 agonist ivuxolimab. Every receptor here comes from an adult with an advanced solid tumor such as melanoma, head and neck, liver or kidney cancer. CDR3s include the opening cysteine and the closing phenylalanine or tryptophan. Each record gives: CDR3 protein, CDR3 DNA, CDR3 length, D gene, clone size, J gene, V gene. A D gene is named only where the DNA matches it firmly. Where a row states a size, it is once, few, many or the class of an expanded clone; other rows omit it.

CDR3: CASSLVRGENTGELFF
DNA: TGTGCCAGCAGCTTAGTCCGGGGGGAGAACACCGGGGAGCTGTTTTTT
length: 16
D: TRBD2
size: -
J: TRBJ2-2
V: TRBV7-6

CDR3: CASSASVLYGYTF
DNA: TGTGCCAGCAGTGCGTCGGTTCTTTATGGCTACACCTTC
length: 13
D: -
size: few
J: TRBJ1-2
V: TRBV28

CDR3: CASSANVGQNYGYTF
DNA: TGTGCCAGCAGTGCCAACGTCGGACAGAACTATGGCTACACCTTC
length: 15
D: -
size: -
J: TRBJ1-2
V: TRBV6-1

CDR3: CASSASGGKTQYF
DNA: TGTGCCAGCAGCGCTAGCGGGGGTAAGACCCAGTACTTC
length: 13
D: TRBD2
size: -
J: TRBJ2-5
V: TRBV5-6

CDR3: CASSYSPGPSWPQHF
DNA: TGTGCCAGCAGTTATAGTCCAGGGCCCTCCTGGCCCCAGCATTTT
length: 15
D: -
size: -
J: TRBJ1-5
V: TRBV6-5

CDR3: CAIRGTSGGGTDTQYF
DNA: TGTGCCATCCGAGGGACTAGCGGGGGGGGGACAGATACGCAGTATTTT
length: 16
D: TRBD2
size: -
J: TRBJ2-3
V: TRBV10-3

CDR3: CATSRDRTGRVYTF
DNA: TGTGCCACCAGCAGAGATCGGACGGGAAGGGTCTACACCTTC
length: 14
D: -
size: -
J: TRBJ1-2
V: TRBV15

CDR3: CASSPRREANVLTF
DNA: TGTGCCAGCTCACCACGAAGGGAGGCCAACGTCCTGACTTTC
length: 14
D: -
size: -
J: TRBJ2-6
V: TRBV18

CDR3: CASSVVGEGSIQYF
DNA: TGTGCCAGCAGCGTAGTCGGGGAGGGGAGCATTCAGTACTTC
length: 14
D: TRBD2
size: -
J: TRBJ2-4
V: TRBV9

CDR3: CASSSGVVGAHQPQHF
DNA: TGTGCCAGCAGCTCAGGAGTGGTGGGGGCGCATCAGCCCCAGCATTTT
length: 16
D: -
size: -
J: TRBJ1-5
V: TRBV7-2

CDR3: CASSPSGSSGNTIYF
DNA: TGTGCCAGCTCACCCTCGGGGAGCTCTGGAAACACCATATATTTT
length: 15
D: -
size: -
J: TRBJ1-3
V: TRBV18

CDR3: CASSQSRDTQYF
DNA: TGTGCCAGCAGCCAATCCCGGGATACGCAGTATTTT
length: 12
D: -
size: -
J: TRBJ2-3
V: TRBV7-2

CDR3: CASSYGATRGNEQFF
DNA: TGTGCCAGCAGTTACGGCGCGACCAGGGGCAATGAGCAGTTCTTC
length: 15
D: -
size: -
J: TRBJ2-1
V: TRBV6-5

CDR3: CASSLAGASYNEQFF
DNA: TGTGCCAGCAGCTTAGCGGGGGCATCCTACAATGAGCAGTTCTTC
length: 15
D: -
size: -
J: TRBJ2-1
V: TRBV11-1

CDR3: CATQAGHEIHNEQFF
DNA: TGTGCCACCCAGGCGGGACACGAGATTCACAATGAGCAGTTCTTC
length: 15
D: -
size: few
J: TRBJ2-1
V: TRBV15

CDR3: CAGGLAANTGELFF
DNA: TGTGCAGGGGGGCTAGCGGCTAACACCGGGGAGCTGTTTTTT
length: 14
D: -
size: -
J: TRBJ2-2
V: TRBV7-9

CDR3: CASSDFSQITGELFF
DNA: TGCGCCAGCAGTGACTTTTCACAGATCACCGGGGAGCTGTTTTTT
length: 15
D: -
size: -
J: TRBJ2-2
V: TRBV5-1

CDR3: CAYPNRGQRGSPLHF
DNA: TGTGCCTACCCCAACAGGGGGCAACGTGGTTCACCCCTCCACTTT
length: 15
D: TRBD1
size: -
J: TRBJ1-6
V: TRBV28

CDR3: CASSIGRQGLGYTF
DNA: TGTGCCAGTAGTATTGGGCGTCAGGGGCTTGGCTACACCTTC
length: 14
D: -
size: -
J: TRBJ1-2
V: TRBV19

CDR3: CASSLVPGDYGYTF
DNA: TGCGCCAGCAGCTTGGTGCCAGGGGACTATGGCTACACCTTC
length: 14
D: -
size: few
J: TRBJ1-2
V: TRBV5-1

CDR3: CASSPMKGTGEQYF
DNA: TGTGCCAGCAGCCCTATGAAGGGGACGGGGGAGCAGTACTTC
length: 14
D: -
size: -
J: TRBJ2-7
V: TRBV7-2

CDR3: CASSLLSDYGYTF
DNA: TGTGCCAGCAGTTTGTTGAGTGACTATGGCTACACCTTC
length: 13
D: -
size: -
J: TRBJ1-2
V: TRBV28

CDR3: CASSSLPRDNEQFF
DNA: TGCGCCAGCAGTAGTCTCCCGAGAGACAATGAGCAGTTCTTC
length: 14
D: -
size: -
J: TRBJ2-1
V: TRBV10-1

CDR3: CASSRLSGEPYEQYF
DNA: TGCGCCAGCAGCAGACTTAGCGGGGAACCCTACGAGCAGTACTTC
length: 15
D: TRBD2
size: -
J: TRBJ2-7
V: TRBV5-1

CDR3: CASSLGVYGDGDIQYF
DNA: TGTGCCAGCAGCTTAGGGGTTTATGGGGACGGGGACATTCAGTACTTC
length: 16
D: -
size: -
J: TRBJ2-4
V: TRBV7-6

CDR3: CASSPDLLTGLGYGYTF
DNA: TGTGCCAGCAGTCCTGATCTATTGACGGGCCTTGGCTATGGCTACACCTTC
length: 17
D: -
size: -
J: TRBJ1-2
V: TRBV28

CDR3: CASSLPQGENEQFF
DNA: TGTGCCAGCAGCTTACCGCAGGGGGAGAATGAGCAGTTCTTC
length: 14
D: TRBD1
size: -
J: TRBJ2-1
V: TRBV7-3